The T cell receptor (beta chain) under discussion was sequenced for a study of beta chain features in type 1 diabetes (dated by TCRdb to the late 2010s). Context from the whole study: Mean age, gender distribution, total cell number and subset yield were not different between patients and healthy donors. Regulatory and stem cell-like memory subsets were isolated from only 8 patients and roughly 8 healthy donors, whereas naive and central memory subsets came from all 30 or so donors. A total of around 110,000,000 sorted cells were examined across all samples, and RNA yield correlated strongly with the number of cells per subset. The study compared the TCRB repertoires of sorted circulating CD4+ T cell subsets in recently diagnosed type 1 diabetes patients with those in matched healthy donors. Study-wide findings and limitations: Because small numbers of individuals were included in the HLA sub-analyses, any influence of HLA type on TCRB rearrangement was left unresolved. Sequencing cDNA rather than genomic DNA could over-represent highly expressing activated cells, although activation and CD3 levels did not differ between groups. Shorter templates might have been favored by PCR, but patient and control samples were amplified and corrected together, so both groups would have been affected equally by any skew. A moderate but significant shortening of TCRB CDR3 length was observed in type 1 diabetes patients in all four CD4+ subsets. Naive, central memory and regulatory TCRB repertoires appeared to be more alike among patients than among healthy donors. At VDJ recombination sites, patients with type 1 diabetes made fewer insertions and deleted more nucleotides, a pattern implying thymic rearrangement abnormalities.

Comments on this clone: It has no known antigen specificity. Within one base of it there is no much larger clone, and no base qualities were kept.

Reading the germline V gene (reference sequence) gives CDR1 SGHNT and CDR2 YYREEE. The CDR3 has 14 amino acids, counting the end cysteine and phenylalanine. Solely the CDR3 DNA is kept, with 42 bases framed from the first base. The junction carries 13 bases between V and J, which are trimmed by 3 bases and 5 bases respectively. All of the isolated RNA was reverse transcribed with the High Capacity cDNA Reverse Transcription Kit, so expressed TCRB transcripts were sequenced. Naive, central memory and regulatory T cell samples underwent deep immunoSEQ sequencing, averaging around 3.6 million total reads per sample. After sorted cells were lysed in RLT buffer, RNA was extracted with DNase-treated RNeasy Micro or Mini kits, with the choice depending on cell number. Each cell subset was processed on its own to prevent cross-contamination, while patient and healthy donor samples were processed together. The immunoSEQ multiplex PCR was used to amplify TCRB sequences from cDNA, generating 87-bp fragments that spanned the CDR3 region. The amplicons were sequenced using the Illumina HiSeq platform. The study's processing was this. Synthetic template baselines were used to correct PCR bias computationally, reads within Hamming distance 2 were collapsed together, and singletons that could not be merged were discarded. Reads were aligned against IMGT so that V, D and J genes, CDR3 length and insertions or deletions at six rearrangement sites could be assigned. Within each subset, clonotype counts were normalized to sorted cell number, and only after that were true diversity and Gini coefficients computed with the tcR R package. The overlap coefficient, calculated on TCRB nucleotide sequences, was used to quantify repertoire sharing. TCRdb mirrors the immuneACCESS table, restricted to in-frame sequences. Some clones are absent from its copies; in checked studies, under half trace to an unresolved V gene, and the reason for the others is unknown. The V and J calls and the clone size are those of that table, but D and trimming were determined from the DNA. This sample comprises 150,000 or so clones, around 8.4% of them detected only once. Together, the top ten hold under 0.65% of the sample.

Each donor gave one peripheral blood draw, approximately 0.11 L on average, collected into heparinised tubes. Using a panel that included CD45RO, CCR7, CD25, CD127, CD95 and CD27, naive, central memory, regulatory and stem cell-like memory CD4+ T cells were sorted on a BD FACSAria II. Purity was above 95% for every sorted population. Right away, PBMCs were isolated by Lymphoprep density gradient centrifugation and were stained directly, with no culture step. Samples were stained and sorted in pairs, with one healthy donor and one patient per experiment, so that batch effects were minimized. Rearrangement joined TRBV5-4 to TRBJ2-3, with no D gene named confidently. The source of this sequence is a woman aged 18-29 years with type 1 diabetes. The sample was central memory CD4+ T cells from blood. The bases are TGTGCCAGCAGCTGGGTGGTGGGCGAAGATACGCAGTATTTT. It codes for CASSWVVGEDTQYF.